This TCR beta chain was recorded in a study of blood T cell repertoires in COVID-19. About the study: Sites in the United States, Italy and Spain provided acute and convalescent COVID-19 samples.

The germline V and J ends were trimmed by 6 bases and 0 bases, with 8 bases remaining between them. The CDR3 extends over 13 amino acids. Germline CDR1 and CDR2: MNHEY and SVGAGI. Profiling relied on immunoSEQ multiplex PCR, and the TCRdb table lists in-frame clones only, not all of them. Altogether roughly 290,000 clones are present, more than 85% being singletons, with the ten largest covering around 0.84%. This clonotype was obtained from a young man with acute or convalescent COVID-19. Source material: peripheral blood. This chain uses TRBV6-5 with TRBJ1-2, with D hard to call. The CDR3 spells CASRLTANYGYTF. The CDR3 DNA sequence: TGTGCCAGCAGGCTCACGGCTAACTATGGCTACACCTTC.